Following are 3 T cell receptor beta chains from one sample sequenced in a study of cytomegalovirus exposure and HLA in healthy donors. Both 60 Vbeta primers and 13 Jbeta primers went into the PCR. Assay used: immunoSEQ multiplex PCR; TCRdb lists only in-frame clones, some missing. Of around 180,000 clones listed, 87% are singletons. Sequencing used PBMCs. The receptors were gathered from a girl less than two years old in good health and CMV-seronegative.

The chain joins TRBV5-1 to TRBJ2-7; TRBD1 matches 8 bases. The CDR3 has 14 residues. Looked up from germline, CDR1 is SGHRS and CDR2 is YFSETQ. The J segment lost 3 bases and the V segment lost 5 bases, leaving 7 bases of the junction unmatched. DNA of the CDR3: TGCGCCAGCAGTGGCTCAGGGGGCTTCTACGAGCAGTACTTC. It translates to CASSGSGGFYEQYF.

On this clone: Other DNA sequences within the sample encode an identical CDR3. The gene calls are TRBV6-1 and TRBJ2-1; tentatively, D is TRBD2 (5 bases). CDR3 size: 12 residues. The ends were cut back, 6 bases at V and 7 bases at J, with 10 bases in the middle. CDR1 MNHNS and CDR2 SASEGT come from the germline V gene. The DNA of the CDR3 is TGTGCCAGCAGCCCTTCGGGAAATGAGCAGTTCTTC. Amino acids: CASSPSGNEQFF.

J is TRBJ1-2 and V is TRBV10-3, with D possibly being TRBD1 (6 bases). With 3 bases removed from V and 7 bases from J, the gap between germline ends came to 21 bases. Germline V CDR1 and CDR2: ENHRY, SYGVKD. The CDR3 covers 16 residues. Written as DNA, the CDR3 is TGTGCCATCAGTGACCCACCGGGACACCGATCGGGTGGCTACACCTTC. It specifies CAISDPPGHRSGGYTF.